The next 18 T cell receptor beta chains were all read from a single sample in a study of OX40 agonist ivuxolimab in advanced cancers. Sequenced by immunoSEQ multiplex PCR; TCRdb stores in-frame clones only, minus some. The sample has under 85,000 clones, about 94% seen once. The sequenced sample was CD4+ or CD8+ T cells sorted from blood, obtained in a trial of the OX40 agonist ivuxolimab. The receptors originated from an adult with an advanced solid tumor such as melanoma, head and neck, liver or kidney cancer.

This clone was observed once. V is TRBV11-1 and J is TRBJ2-7, with 7 positions matching TRBD2. This CDR3 has 16 residues. From germline, CDR1 is SGHAT and CDR2 FQDESV (reference sequence). V shed 5 bases, J shed 3 bases, and the junction held 13 bases outside the gene matches. DNA of the CDR3: TGTGCCAGCAGCCTAACAAGAGGGACTACCATCTACGAGCAGTACTTC. Translated, it gives CASSLTRGTTIYEQYF.

The chain has TRBV12-5 and TRBJ2-1; 16 positions match TRBD2. Germline trimming cut 4 bases from V and 1 base from J; bases unmatched to any gene: 4. Germline CDR1 is LGHNT and CDR2 is FRNRAP. CDR3 length: 18 residues. The CDR3 DNA reads as TGTGCTAGTGGTTCCGGGACTAGCGGGAGGGCGTCCTACAATGAGCAGTTCTTC. Protein: CASGSGTSGRASYNEQFF.

The table lists this clone with a count of one. This chain uses TRBV19 with TRBJ1-4; 8 bases map to TRBD1. V was pared by 5 bases and J by 7 bases, with 9 bases of the junction left unmatched. Germline V lookup: CDR1 LNHDA, CDR2 SQIVND (reference sequence). The CDR3 is made up of 15 amino acids. The CDR3 loop is CASSAWTGLVEKLFF. The CDR3 DNA sequence: TGTGCCAGTAGTGCCTGGACAGGGCTGGTTGAAAAACTGTTTTTT.

The V gene is TRBV5-6, the J gene TRBJ2-7, with D perhaps matching TRBD1 (5 bases). CDR3 length: 13 amino acids. Germline V gene lookup returns CDR1 SGHDT and CDR2 YYEEEE. V gave up 4 bases and J gave up 2 bases, with 10 bases separating them. The CDR3 sequence is CASSTDTTYEQYF. The DNA for the CDR3 is TGTGCCAGCAGCACGGACACGACCTACGAGCAGTACTTC.

This sequence joins TRBV13 and TRBJ2-5, with D possibly being TRBD2 (6 bases). The CDR3 totals 14 residues. V gave up 2 bases and J gave up 4 bases, with 11 bases separating them. Germline V gene lookup returns CDR1 PRHDT and CDR2 FYEKMQ (reference sequence). CDR3 nucleotides: TGTGCCAGCAGCTTAAGCCAGGGAGGAGAGACCCAGTACTTC. Translating it yields CASSLSQGGETQYF.

J is TRBJ1-1 and V is TRBV6-5; D remains ambiguous. Germline loops: CDR1 MNHEY, CDR2 SVGAGI. The V and J ends lost 0 bases and 6 bases respectively, with 14 bases between them. The CDR3 consists of 15 residues. The CDR3 here is CASSYSPLSRPEAFF. The CDR3 DNA sequence: TGTGCCAGCAGTTACTCCCCTTTGTCTCGGCCTGAAGCTTTCTTT.

This clone is termed large. The chain combines TRBV19 with TRBJ2-3; 7 bases agree with TRBD2. V trimming: 6 bases; J trimming: 0 bases; junction bases outside the gene matches: 6. Looked up from germline, CDR1 is LNHDA and CDR2 is SQIVND (reference sequence). CDR3 length equals 15 residues. CDR3 sequence (DNA): TGTGCCAGTAGAATACTAGCGTTCAGCACAGATACGCAGTATTTT. The encoded protein is CASRILAFSTDTQYF. Drawing the rest from reference TRBV19 and TRBJ2-3, the complete variable domain is DGGITQSPKYLFRKEGQNVTLSCEQNLNHDAMYWYRQDPGQGLRLIYYSQIVNDFQKGDIAEGYSVSREKKESFPLTVTSAQKNPTAFYLCASRILAFSTDTQYFGPGTRLTVL.

For this clone: A junction boundary mismatches the germline segment, possibly from a read error. The chain is built from TRBV13 and TRBJ2-7, with 11 nucleotides matching TRBD1. The CDR3 contains 16 residues. The germline V gene has CDR1 PRHDT and CDR2 FYEKMQ (reference sequence). DNA for the CDR3: TGTGCCAGCAGCCTAGGCCCGGGACAGGGGGTTTGGGAGCAGTACTTC. As protein: CASSLGPGQGVWEQYF.

The CDR3 sequence: CASSLSRADTQYF. The CDR3 coding sequence is TGTGCCAGCAGTTTATCCCGAGCAGATACGCAGTATTTT. The chain joins TRBV27 to TRBJ2-3; D is uncertain. Germline V lookup: CDR1 MNHEY, CDR2 SMNVEV (reference sequence). Trimming stripped 0 bases from V and 4 bases from J, with 5 bases between. The CDR3 has 13 residues.

The V gene is TRBV21-1, the J gene TRBJ2-5; the table's D call of TRBD2 was not tested on the DNA. TRBV21-1 counts as a pseudogene. This CDR3 is 15 amino acids long. The CDR3 reads CASVLSGTLQETQYF. CDR3 coding DNA: TGTGCCAGCGTGCTATCTGGGACTTTACAAGAGACCCAGTACTTC.

Only a few counts were recorded for this clone. The rearrangement links TRBV7-9 to TRBJ2-7, with D perhaps matching TRBD2 (5 bases). Germline-derived CDR1 and CDR2 are SEHNR and FQNEAQ (reference sequence). Trimming took 8 bases from V and 4 from J, leaving 6 bases between them. The CDR3 totals 10 residues. The CDR3 DNA is TGTGCCAGCGAGGGATACGAGCAGTACTTC. Protein sequence: CASEGYEQYF.

This clone was observed a few times. This chain connects TRBV9 to TRBJ1-3, with D unresolved. CDR1 and CDR2 from the germline V gene are SGDLS and YYNGEE. The CDR3 has 11 residues. Trimming left V 3 bases short and J 4 bases short, with 2 bases between. The CDR3 here is CASSEGNTIYF. In DNA, the CDR3 is TGTGCCAGCAGCGAAGGAAACACCATATATTTT.

This rearrangement joins TRBV5-4 to TRBJ2-7; D unresolved. Trimming removed 4 bases from V and 6 bases from J, with 14 bases in between. CDR1 SGHNT and CDR2 YYREEE come from the germline V gene (reference sequence). The CDR3 runs 13 residues. CDR3 bases: TGTGCCAGCAGCCCCACTTCTACCAGCGAGCAGTACTTC. The encoded protein is CASSPTSTSEQYF.

This clone was counted a single time. The gene calls are TRBV11-3 and TRBJ2-2; the D is unclear. The ends were cut back, 2 bases at V and 3 bases at J, with 13 bases in the middle. Germline assignment: CDR1 SGHNT and CDR2 YENEEA. The CDR3 length is 16 residues. DNA for the CDR3: TGTGCCAGCAGCTTAAATCTGGGATCGGACACCGGGGAGCTGTTTTTT. Translated, it gives CASSLNLGSDTGELFF. The whole variable domain, filled in from reference TRBV11-3 and TRBJ2-2, reads EAGVVQSPRYKIIEKKQPVAFWCNPISGHNTLYWYLQNLGQGPELLIRYENEEAVDDSQLPKDRFSAERLKGVDSTLKIQPAELGDSAVYLCASSLNLGSDTGELFFGEGSRLTVL.

The V and J genes are TRBV7-3 and TRBJ2-3, with D maybe TRBD2 (6 bases). The germline V gene encodes CDR1 SGHTA and CDR2 FQGTGA. Trimming pared 0 bases from V and 4 bases from J, leaving 8 bases between. There are 14 residues in the CDR3. CDR3 DNA sequence: TGTGCCAGCAGCTTAACCGGGAGCGCAGATACGCAGTATTTT. Its translation: CASSLTGSADTQYF.

This rearrangement joins TRBV19 to TRBJ2-3; D gene uncertain. The CDR3 length is 15 residues. Trimming cost V 3 bases and J 6 bases, with 16 bases left between them. Germline lookup yields CDR1 LNHDA and CDR2 SQIVND (reference sequence). CDR3 loop: CASSIALSTRDTQYF. The DNA for the CDR3 is TGTGCCAGTAGTATTGCCCTAAGCACGAGGGATACGCAGTATTTT. Complete variable domain (other parts from reference TRBV19 and TRBJ2-3): DGGITQSPKYLFRKEGQNVTLSCEQNLNHDAMYWYRQDPGQGLRLIYYSQIVNDFQKGDIAEGYSVSREKKESFPLTVTSAQKNPTAFYLCASSIALSTRDTQYFGPGTRLTVL.

This clone has just one count. The chain joins TRBV6-6 to TRBJ2-7; possible D gene TRBD2, 6 bases. Trimming pared 10 bases from V and 6 bases from J, leaving 19 bases between. Germline assignment: CDR1 MNHNY and CDR2 SVGAGI (reference sequence). There are 13 residues in the CDR3. The CDR3 region has the DNA TGTGCCACAGCCTCCCGGGACTTTTCCGAGCAGTACTTC. Translated, it gives CATASRDFSEQYF.

The genes are TRBV28 and TRBJ2-7; D unclear. CDR1 and CDR2 (germline): MDHEN, SYDVKM. The CDR3 covers 12 residues. Trimming took 6 bases from V and 8 from J, leaving 14 bases between them. CDR3 protein: CASRGIEEKQYF. CDR3 coding DNA: TGTGCCAGCAGGGGGATCGAGGAGAAGCAGTACTTC.